This entry concerns a single TCR beta chain. The sample belongs to a study of T cell responses to AZD1222 COVID-19 vaccine. At the level of the study: The study pooled second doses at about 4 or about 12 weeks.

Sequenced by immunoSEQ multiplex PCR; TCRdb stores in-frame clones only, minus some. The data hold more than 150,000 clones, with around 90% observed a single time. This material consisted of peripheral blood, taken on day 0 of AZD1222 vaccination. This TCR was sampled from an adult in good health.

In DNA, the CDR3 is TGCGCCAGCAGCTGGCGGGGACAGGGAAACAATGAGCAGTTCTTC. This sequence encodes CASSWRGQGNNEQFF. V and J are TRBV5-1 and TRBJ2-1; 9 bases fit TRBD1. The CDR3 loop spans 15 amino acids. CDR1 and CDR2 from the germline V gene are SGHRS and YFSETQ. V lost 3 bases and J lost 5; bases outside the gene matches: 6.